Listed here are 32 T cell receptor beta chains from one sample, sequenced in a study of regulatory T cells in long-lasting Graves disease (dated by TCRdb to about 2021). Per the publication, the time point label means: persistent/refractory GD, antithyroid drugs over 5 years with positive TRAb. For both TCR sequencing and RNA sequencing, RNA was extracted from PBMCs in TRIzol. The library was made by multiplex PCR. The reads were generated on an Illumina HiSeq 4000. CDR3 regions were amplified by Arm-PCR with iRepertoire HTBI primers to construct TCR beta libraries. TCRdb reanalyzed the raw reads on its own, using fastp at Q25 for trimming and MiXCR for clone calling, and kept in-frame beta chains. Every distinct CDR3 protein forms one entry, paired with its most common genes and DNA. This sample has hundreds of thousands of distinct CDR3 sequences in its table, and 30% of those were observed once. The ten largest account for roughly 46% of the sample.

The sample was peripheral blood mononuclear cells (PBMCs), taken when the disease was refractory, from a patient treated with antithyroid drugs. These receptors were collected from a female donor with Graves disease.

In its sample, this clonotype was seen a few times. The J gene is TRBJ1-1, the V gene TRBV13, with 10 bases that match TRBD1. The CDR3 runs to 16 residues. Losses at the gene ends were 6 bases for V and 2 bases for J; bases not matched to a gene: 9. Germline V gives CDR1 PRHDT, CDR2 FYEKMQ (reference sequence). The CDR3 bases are TGTGCCAGCAGGGGACAGGGGTTCGGGAAAAACACTGAAGCTTTCTTT. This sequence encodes CASRGQGFGKNTEAFF.

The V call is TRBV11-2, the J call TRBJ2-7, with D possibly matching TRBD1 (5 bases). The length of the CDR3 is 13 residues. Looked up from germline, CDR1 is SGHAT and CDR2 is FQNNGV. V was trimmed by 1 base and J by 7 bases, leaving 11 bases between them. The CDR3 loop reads CASSLASGWEQYF. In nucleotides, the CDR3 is TGTGCCAGCAGCTTAGCGTCAGGGTGGGAGCAGTACTTC.

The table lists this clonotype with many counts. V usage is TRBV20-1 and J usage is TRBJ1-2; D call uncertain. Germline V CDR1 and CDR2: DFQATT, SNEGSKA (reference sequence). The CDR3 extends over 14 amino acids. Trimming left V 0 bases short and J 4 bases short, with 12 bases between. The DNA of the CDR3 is TGCAGTGCTAGAGATCTGTCGGCAGGCTATGGCTACACCTTC. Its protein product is CSARDLSAGYGYTF.

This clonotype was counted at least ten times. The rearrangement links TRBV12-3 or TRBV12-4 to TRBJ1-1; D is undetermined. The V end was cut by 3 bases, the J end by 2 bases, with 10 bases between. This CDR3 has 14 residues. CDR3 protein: CASSFVGRNTEAFF. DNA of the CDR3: TGTGCCAGCAGTTTCGTCGGTAGAAACACTGAAGCTTTCTTT.

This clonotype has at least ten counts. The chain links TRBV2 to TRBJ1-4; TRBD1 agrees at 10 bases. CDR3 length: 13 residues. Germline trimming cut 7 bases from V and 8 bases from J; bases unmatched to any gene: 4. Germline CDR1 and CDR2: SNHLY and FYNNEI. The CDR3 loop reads CASTGTGVEKLFF. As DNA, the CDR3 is TGTGCCAGCACCGGGACAGGGGTGGAAAAACTGTTTTTT.

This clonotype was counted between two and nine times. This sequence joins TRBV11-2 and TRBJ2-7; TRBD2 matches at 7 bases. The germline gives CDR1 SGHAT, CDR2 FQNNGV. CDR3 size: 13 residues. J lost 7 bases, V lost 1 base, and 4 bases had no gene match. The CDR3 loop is CASSLVGGFEQYF. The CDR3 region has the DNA TGTGCCAGCAGCTTAGTCGGGGGGTTTGAGCAGTACTTC.

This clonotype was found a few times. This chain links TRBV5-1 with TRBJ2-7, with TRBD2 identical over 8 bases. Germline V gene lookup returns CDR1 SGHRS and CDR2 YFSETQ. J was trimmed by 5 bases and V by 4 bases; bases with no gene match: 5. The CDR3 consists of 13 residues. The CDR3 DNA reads TGCGCCAGCAGCCCAGCGGGAGCCAACGAGCAGTACTTC. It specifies CASSPAGANEQYF.

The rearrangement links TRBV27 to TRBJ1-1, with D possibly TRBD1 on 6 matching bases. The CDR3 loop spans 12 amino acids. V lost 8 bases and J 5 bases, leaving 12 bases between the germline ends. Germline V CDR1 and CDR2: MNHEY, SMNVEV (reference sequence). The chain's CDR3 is CASGDMATEAFF. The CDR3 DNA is TGTGCCAGCGGGGACATGGCGACTGAAGCTTTCTTT.

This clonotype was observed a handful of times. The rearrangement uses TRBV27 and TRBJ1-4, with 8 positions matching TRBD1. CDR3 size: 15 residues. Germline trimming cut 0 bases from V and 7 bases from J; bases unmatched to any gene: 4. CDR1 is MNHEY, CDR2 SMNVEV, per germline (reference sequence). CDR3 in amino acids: CASSLSTGGSEKLFF. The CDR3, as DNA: TGTGCCAGCAGTTTATCCACAGGGGGAAGTGAAAAACTGTTTTTT.

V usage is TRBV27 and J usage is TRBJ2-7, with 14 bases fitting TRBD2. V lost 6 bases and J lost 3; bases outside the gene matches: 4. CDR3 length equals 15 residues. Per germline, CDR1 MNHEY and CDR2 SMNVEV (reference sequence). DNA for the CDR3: TGTGCCAGCAGGCGGACTAGCGGGAGGTTCTACGAGCAGTACTTC. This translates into CASRRTSGRFYEQYF.

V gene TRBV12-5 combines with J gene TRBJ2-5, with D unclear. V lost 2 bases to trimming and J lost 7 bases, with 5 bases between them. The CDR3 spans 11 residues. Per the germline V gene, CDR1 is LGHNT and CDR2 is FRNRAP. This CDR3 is CASGLRGTQYF. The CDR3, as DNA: TGTGCTAGTGGTTTGCGTGGGACCCAGTACTTC.

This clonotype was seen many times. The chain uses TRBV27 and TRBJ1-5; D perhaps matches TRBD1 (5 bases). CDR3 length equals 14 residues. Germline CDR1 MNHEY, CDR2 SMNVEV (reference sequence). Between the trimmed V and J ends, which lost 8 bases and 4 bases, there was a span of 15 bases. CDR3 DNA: TGTGCCAGCCGCTTCGGGGCTTCAAATCAGCCCCAGCATTTT. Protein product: CASRFGASNQPQHF.

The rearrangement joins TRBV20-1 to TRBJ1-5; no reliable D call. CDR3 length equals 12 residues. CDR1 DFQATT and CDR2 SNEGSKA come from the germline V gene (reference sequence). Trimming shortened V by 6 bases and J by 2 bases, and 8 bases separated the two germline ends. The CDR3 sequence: CSALAGNQPQHF. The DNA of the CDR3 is TGCAGTGCCCTCGCAGGCAATCAGCCCCAGCATTTT.

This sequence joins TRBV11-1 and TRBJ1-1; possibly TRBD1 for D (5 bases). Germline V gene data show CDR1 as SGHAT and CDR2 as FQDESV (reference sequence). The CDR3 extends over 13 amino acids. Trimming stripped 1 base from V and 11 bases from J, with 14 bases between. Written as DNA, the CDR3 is TGTGCCAGCAGCTTAGTCGGCGGAGGGGTCGCTTTCTTT. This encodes CASSLVGGGVAFF.

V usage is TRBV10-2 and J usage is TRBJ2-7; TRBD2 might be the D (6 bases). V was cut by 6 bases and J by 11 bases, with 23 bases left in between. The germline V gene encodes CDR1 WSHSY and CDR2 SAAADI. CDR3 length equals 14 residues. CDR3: CASSQQRRKGGEYF. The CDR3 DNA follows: TGCGCCAGCAGCCAACAGAGGAGAAAGGGAGGCGAGTACTTC.

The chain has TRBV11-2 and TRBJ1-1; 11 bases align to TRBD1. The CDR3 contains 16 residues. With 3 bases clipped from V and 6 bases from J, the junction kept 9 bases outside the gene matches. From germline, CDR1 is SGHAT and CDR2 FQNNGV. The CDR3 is CASSFGTGGKLAEAFF. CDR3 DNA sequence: TGTGCCAGCAGCTTCGGGACAGGGGGAAAACTAGCTGAAGCTTTCTTT.

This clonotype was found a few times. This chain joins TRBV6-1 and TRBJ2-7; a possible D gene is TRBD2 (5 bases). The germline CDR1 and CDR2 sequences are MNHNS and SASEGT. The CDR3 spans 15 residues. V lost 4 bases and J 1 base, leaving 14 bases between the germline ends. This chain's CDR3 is CASSVGVSSSYEQYF. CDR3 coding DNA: TGTGCCAGCAGTGTCGGGGTCTCGAGTTCCTACGAGCAGTACTTC.

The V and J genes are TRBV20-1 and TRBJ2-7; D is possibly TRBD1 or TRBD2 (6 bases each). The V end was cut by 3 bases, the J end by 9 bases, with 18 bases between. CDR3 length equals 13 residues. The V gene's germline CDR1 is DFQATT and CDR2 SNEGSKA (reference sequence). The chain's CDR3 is CSASAAGFRGQYF. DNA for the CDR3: TGCAGTGCTAGTGCGGCGGGATTCAGGGGGCAGTACTTC.

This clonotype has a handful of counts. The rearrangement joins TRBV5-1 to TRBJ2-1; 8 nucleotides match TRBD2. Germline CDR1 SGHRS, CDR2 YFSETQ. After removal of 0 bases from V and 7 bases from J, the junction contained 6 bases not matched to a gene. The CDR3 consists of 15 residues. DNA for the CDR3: TGCGCCAGCAGCTTGGTATCTAGCGGGTTTAATGAGCAGTTCTTC. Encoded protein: CASSLVSSGFNEQFF.

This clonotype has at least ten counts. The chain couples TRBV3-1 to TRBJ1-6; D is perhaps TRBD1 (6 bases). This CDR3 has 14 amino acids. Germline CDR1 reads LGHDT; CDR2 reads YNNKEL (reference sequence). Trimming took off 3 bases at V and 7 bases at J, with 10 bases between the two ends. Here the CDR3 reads CASSQGANNSPLHF. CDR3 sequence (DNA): TGTGCCAGCAGCCAGGGGGCTAACAATTCACCCCTCCACTTT.

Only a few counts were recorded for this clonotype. The CDR3, as DNA: TGTGCCAGCAGACCAGACAGGGGGTCCTACAATGAGCAGTTCTTC. This translates into CASRPDRGSYNEQFF. The chain is built from TRBV12-3 or TRBV12-4 and TRBJ2-1; 9 nucleotides align to TRBD1. Unmatched junction bases numbered 4, after V lost 6 bases and J lost 1 base. CDR3 length equals 15 residues.

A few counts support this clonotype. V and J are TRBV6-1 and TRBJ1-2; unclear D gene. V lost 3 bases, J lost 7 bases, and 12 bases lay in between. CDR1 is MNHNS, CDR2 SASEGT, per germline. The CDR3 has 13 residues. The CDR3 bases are TGTGCCAGCAGTGATGCCGCGGCAACTGGCTACACCTTC. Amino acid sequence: CASSDAAATGYTF.

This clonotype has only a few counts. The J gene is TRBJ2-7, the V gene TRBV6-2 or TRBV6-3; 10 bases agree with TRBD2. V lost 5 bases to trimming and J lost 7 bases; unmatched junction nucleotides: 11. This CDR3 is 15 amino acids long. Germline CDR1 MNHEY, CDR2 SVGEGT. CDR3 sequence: CASSEWSGRAGEQYF. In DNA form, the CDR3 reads TGTGCCAGCAGTGAATGGAGCGGGAGGGCCGGGGAGCAGTACTTC.

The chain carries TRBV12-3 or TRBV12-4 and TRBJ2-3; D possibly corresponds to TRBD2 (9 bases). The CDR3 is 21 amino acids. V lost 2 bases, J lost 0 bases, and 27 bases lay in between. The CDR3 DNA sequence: TGTGCCAGCAGTTTATTTGGGACAGGTGGCGGGAGGGCCGAGAGCACAGATACGCAGTATTTT. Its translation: CASSLFGTGGGRAESTDTQYF.

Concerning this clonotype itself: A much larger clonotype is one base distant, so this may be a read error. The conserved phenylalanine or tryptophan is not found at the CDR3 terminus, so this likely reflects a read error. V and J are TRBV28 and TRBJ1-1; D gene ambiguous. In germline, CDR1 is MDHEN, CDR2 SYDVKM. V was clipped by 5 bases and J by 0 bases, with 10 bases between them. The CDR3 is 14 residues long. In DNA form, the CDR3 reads TGTGCCAGCAGTCCGGGATATTTGAACACTGAAGCTTTCTCT. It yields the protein CASSPGYLNTEAFS.

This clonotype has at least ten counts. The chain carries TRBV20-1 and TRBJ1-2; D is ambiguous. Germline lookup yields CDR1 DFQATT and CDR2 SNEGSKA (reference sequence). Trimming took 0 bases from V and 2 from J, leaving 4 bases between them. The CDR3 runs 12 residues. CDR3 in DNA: TGCAGTGCTAGAGAACCGAACTATGGCTACACCTTC. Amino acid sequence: CSAREPNYGYTF.

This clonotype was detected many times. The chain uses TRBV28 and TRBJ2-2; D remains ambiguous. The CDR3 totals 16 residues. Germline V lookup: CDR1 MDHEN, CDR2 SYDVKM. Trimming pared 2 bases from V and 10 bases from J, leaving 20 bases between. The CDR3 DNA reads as TGTGCCAGCAGTTTACGTAGACTCCTAAAAGGGATGGAGCTGTTTTTT. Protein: CASSLRRLLKGMELFF. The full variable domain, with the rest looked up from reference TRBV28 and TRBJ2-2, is DVKVTQSSRYLVKRTGEKVFLECVQDMDHENMFWYRQDPGLGLRLIYFSYDVKMKEKGDIPEGYSVSREKKERFSLILESASTNQTSMYLCASSLRRLLKGMELFFGEGSRLTVL.

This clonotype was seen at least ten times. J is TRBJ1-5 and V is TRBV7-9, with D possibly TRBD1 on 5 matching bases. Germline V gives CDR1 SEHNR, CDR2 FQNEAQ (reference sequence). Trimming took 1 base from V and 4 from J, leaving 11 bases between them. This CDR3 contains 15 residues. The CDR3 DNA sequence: TGTGCCAGCAGCTTAGGTGACAGTGGAAATCAGCCCCAGCATTTT. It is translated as CASSLGDSGNQPQHF.

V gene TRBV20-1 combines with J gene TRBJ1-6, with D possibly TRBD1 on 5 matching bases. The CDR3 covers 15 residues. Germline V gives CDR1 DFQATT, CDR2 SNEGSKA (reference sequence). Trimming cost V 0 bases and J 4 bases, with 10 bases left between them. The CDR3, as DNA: TGCAGTGCTAGAGAAGGAGGGGATTATAATTCACCCCTCCACTTT. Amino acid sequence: CSAREGGDYNSPLHF.

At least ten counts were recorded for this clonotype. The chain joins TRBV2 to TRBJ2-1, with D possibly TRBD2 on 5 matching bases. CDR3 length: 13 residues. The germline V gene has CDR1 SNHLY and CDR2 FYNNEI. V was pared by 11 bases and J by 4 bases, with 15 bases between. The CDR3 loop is CAGLETIYNEQFF. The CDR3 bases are TGTGCCGGTCTCGAGACTATATACAATGAGCAGTTCTTC.

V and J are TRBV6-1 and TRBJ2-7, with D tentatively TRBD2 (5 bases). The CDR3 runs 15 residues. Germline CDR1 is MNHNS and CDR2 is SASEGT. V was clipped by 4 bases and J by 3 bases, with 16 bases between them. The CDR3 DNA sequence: TGTGCCAGCAGTGCCCCGGACCTCGGGGTCTACGAGCAGTACTTC. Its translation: CASSAPDLGVYEQYF.

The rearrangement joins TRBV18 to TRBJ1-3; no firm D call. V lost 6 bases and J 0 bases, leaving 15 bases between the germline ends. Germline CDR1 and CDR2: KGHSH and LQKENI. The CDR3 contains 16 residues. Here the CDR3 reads CASSQDPGGSGNTIYF. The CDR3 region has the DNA TGTGCCAGCTCTCAGGACCCGGGTGGCTCTGGAAACACCATATATTTT.